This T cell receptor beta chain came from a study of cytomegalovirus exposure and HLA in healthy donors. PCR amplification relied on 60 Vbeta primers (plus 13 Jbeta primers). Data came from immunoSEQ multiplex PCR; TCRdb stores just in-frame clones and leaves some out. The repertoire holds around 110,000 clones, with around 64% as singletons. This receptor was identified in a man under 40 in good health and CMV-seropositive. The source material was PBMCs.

This chain's CDR3 is CASSEGGDTQYF. CDR3 in DNA: TGTGCCAGCTCAGAAGGCGGGGATACGCAGTATTTT. V gene TRBV18 combines with J gene TRBJ2-3; perhaps TRBD2 as D (5 bases). Trimming pared 5 bases from V and 6 bases from J, leaving 9 bases between. The germline CDR1 and CDR2 sequences are KGHSH and LQKENI. This CDR3 is built from 12 residues.